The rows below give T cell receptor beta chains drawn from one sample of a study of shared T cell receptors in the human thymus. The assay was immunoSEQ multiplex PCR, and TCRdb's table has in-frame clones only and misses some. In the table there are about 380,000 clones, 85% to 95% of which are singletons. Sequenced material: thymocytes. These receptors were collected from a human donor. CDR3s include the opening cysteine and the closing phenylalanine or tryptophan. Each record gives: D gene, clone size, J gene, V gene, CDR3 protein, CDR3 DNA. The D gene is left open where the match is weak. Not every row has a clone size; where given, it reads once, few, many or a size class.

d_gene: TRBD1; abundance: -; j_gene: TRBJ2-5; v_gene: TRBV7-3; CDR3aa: CASSLTVWVSWDRFWEYF; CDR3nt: TGTGCCAGCAGCTTAACGGTGTGGGTTAGCTGGGACAGGTTTTGGGAGTACTTC
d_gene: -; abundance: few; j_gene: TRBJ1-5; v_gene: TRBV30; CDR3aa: CAWSGRGKQPQHF; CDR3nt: TGTGCCTGGAGTGGACGAGGGAAACAGCCCCAGCATTTT
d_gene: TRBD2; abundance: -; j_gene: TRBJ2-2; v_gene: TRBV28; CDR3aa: CASSLGPSGRATGELFF; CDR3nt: TGTGCCAGCAGTTTAGGGCCTAGCGGGAGGGCTACCGGGGAGCTGTTTTTT
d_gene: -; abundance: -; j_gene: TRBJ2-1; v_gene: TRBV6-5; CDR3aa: CASSHRQTSTEQFF; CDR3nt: TGTGCCAGCAGTCACCGACAGACCAGCACAGAGCAGTTCTTC
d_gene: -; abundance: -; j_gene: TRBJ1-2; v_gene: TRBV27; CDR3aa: CASSLSVGDGYTF; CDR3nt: TGTGCCAGCAGTTTATCGGTCGGGGATGGCTACACCTTC
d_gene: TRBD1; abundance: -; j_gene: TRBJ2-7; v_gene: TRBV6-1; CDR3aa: CASVGQGAQECEQYF; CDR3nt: TGTGCCAGCGTCGGACAGGGGGCCCAAGAATGCGAGCAGTACTTC
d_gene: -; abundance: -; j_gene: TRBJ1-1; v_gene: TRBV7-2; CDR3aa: CASSLQQPALAGNTEAFF; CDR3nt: TGTGCCAGCAGCTTACAGCAGCCCGCCCTCGCAGGGAACACTGAAGCTTTCTTT
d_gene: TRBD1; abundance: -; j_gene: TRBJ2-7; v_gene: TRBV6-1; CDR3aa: CAISAVRDRGLSSYEQYF; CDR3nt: TGTGCCATCAGTGCTGTCCGGGACAGGGGGCTCAGCTCCTACGAGCAGTACTTC
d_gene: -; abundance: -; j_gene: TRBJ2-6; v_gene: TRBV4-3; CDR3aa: CASSQFTESSGANVLTF; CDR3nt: TGCGCCAGCAGCCAATTCACAGAGAGCTCTGGGGCCAACGTCCTGACTTTC
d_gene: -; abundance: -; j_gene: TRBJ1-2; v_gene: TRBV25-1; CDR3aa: CASSEYELGGIYGYTF; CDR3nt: TGTGCCAGCAGTGAATATGAGCTAGGGGGGATTTATGGCTACACCTTC
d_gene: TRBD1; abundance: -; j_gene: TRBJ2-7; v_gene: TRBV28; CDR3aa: CASSSPTGTENSYEQYF; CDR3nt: TGTGCCAGCAGTTCCCCCACCGGGACAGAGAACTCCTACGAGCAGTACTTC
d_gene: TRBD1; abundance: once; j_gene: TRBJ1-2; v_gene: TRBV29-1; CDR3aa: CSADTRQGSYGYTF; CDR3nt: TGCAGCGCAGACACTAGACAGGGATCTTATGGCTACACCTTC
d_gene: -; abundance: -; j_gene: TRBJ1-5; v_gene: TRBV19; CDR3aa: CASSPNRGPQHF; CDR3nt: TGTGCCAGTAGTCCCAATCGGGGGCCCCAGCATTTT
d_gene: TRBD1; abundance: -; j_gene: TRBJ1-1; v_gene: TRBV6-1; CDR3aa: CASSVSDRGLLNTEAFF; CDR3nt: TGTGCCAGCAGTGTCTCGGACAGGGGGCTCCTCAACACTGAAGCTTTCTTT
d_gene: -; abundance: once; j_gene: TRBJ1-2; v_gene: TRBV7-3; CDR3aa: CASALDSAIQANYGYTF; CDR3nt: TGTGCCAGCGCCCTCGACAGCGCTATACAAGCTAACTATGGCTACACCTTC
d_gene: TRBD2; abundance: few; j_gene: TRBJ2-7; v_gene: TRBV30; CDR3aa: CAWVAKRELEQYF; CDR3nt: TGTGCCTGGGTGGCGAAGCGGGAGCTCGAGCAGTACTTC
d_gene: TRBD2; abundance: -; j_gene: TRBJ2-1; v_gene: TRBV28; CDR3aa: CASSLNRRGGDEQFF; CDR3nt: TGTGCCAGCAGTCTGAATCGACGGGGGGGCGATGAGCAGTTCTTC
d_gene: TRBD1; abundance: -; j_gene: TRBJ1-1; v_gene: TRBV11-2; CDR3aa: CASSYRQGALNTEAFF; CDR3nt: TGTGCCAGCAGCTACAGACAGGGGGCTTTGAACACTGAAGCTTTCTTT
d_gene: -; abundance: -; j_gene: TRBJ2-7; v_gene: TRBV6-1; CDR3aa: CASSEARAPIVSYEQYF; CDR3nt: TGTGCCAGCAGTGAAGCGCGGGCACCCATAGTTTCCTACGAGCAGTACTTC
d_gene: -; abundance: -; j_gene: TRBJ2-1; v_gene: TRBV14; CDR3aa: CASSPLWAHEQFF; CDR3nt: TGTGCCAGCAGCCCATTATGGGCACATGAGCAGTTCTTC
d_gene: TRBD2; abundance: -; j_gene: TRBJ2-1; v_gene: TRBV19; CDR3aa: CASSFKGGRLF; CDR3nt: TGTGCCAGTAGTTTCAAGGGAGGGAGACTCTTC
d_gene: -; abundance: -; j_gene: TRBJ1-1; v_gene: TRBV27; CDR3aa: CASSFIRQAMNTEAFF; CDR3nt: TGTGCCAGCAGTTTTATCAGACAGGCCATGAACACTGAAGCTTTCTTT
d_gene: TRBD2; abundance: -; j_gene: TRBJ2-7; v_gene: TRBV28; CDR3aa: CASIPGTSGSWFYEQYF; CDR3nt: TGTGCCAGCATCCCTGGGACTAGCGGGAGTTGGTTCTACGAGCAGTACTTC
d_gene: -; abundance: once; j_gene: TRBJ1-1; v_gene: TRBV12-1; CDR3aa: CASSLGNTEAFF; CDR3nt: TGTGCCAGCAGCTTAGGGAACACTGAAGCTTTCTTT
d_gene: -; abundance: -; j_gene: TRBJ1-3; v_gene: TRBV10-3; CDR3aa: CAIRDRRSGNTIYF; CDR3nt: TGTGCCATCCGGGACCGCCGCTCTGGAAACACCATATATTTT
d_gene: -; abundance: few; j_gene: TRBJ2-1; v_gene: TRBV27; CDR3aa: CASSPRGRENNEQFF; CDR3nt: TGTGCCAGCAGTCCCCGCGGGCGAGAAAACAATGAGCAGTTCTTC
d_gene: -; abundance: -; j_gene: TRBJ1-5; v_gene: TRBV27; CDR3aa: CASSLMVNQPQHF; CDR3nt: TGTGCCAGCAGTTTAATGGTTAATCAGCCCCAGCATTTT
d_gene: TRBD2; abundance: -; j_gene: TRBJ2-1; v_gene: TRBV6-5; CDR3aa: CASSSSGRDSYNEQFF; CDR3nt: TGTGCCAGCAGTTCAAGCGGGAGGGATTCCTACAATGAGCAGTTCTTC
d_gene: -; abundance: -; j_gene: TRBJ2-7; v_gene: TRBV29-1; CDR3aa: CSVEQGPYEQYF; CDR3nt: TGCAGCGTTGAGCAGGGTCCCTACGAGCAGTACTTC
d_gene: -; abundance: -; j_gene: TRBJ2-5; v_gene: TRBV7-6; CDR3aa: CASSQGGETQYF; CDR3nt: TGTGCCAGCAGCCAGGGGGGGGAGACCCAGTACTTC
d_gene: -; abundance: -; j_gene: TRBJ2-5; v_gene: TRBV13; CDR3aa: CASSYGGIEETQYF; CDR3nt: TGTGCCAGCAGCTATGGCGGGATTGAAGAGACCCAGTACTTC
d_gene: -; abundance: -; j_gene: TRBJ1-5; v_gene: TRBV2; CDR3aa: CASSEPATGRDNQPQHF; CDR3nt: TGTGCCAGCAGTGAACCCGCGACAGGACGGGACAATCAGCCCCAGCATTTT
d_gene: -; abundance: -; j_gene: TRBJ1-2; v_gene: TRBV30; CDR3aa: CAWRQRANYGYTF; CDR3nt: TGTGCCTGGAGGCAAAGAGCTAACTATGGCTACACCTTC
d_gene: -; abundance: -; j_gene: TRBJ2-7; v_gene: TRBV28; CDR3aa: CASRGEGSYEQYF; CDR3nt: TGTGCCAGCAGGGGCGAAGGATCCTACGAGCAGTACTTC
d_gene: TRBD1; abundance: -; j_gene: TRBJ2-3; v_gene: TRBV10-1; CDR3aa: CASSPIPGQGGTDTQYF; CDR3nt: TGCGCCAGCAGTCCTATTCCGGGACAGGGAGGCACAGATACGCAGTATTTT
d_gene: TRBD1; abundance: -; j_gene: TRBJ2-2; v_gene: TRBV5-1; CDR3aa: CASSRRTGAGTGELFF; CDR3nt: TGCGCCAGCAGCCGTAGGACAGGGGCGGGCACCGGGGAGCTGTTTTTT
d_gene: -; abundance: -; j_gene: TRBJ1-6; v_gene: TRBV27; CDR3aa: CASSSKLPDNSPLHF; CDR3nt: TGTGCCAGCAGTTCCAAGCTACCTGATAATTCACCCCTCCACTTT
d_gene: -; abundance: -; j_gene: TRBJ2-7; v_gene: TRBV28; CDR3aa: CASSLLSRGDEQYF; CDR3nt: TGTGCCAGCAGTTTGCTTAGTAGGGGTGACGAGCAGTACTTC
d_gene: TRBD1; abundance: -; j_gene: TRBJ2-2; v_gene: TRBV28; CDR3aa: CASAGTGGTGELFF; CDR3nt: TGTGCCAGCGCCGGGACAGGGGGAACCGGGGAGCTGTTTTTT
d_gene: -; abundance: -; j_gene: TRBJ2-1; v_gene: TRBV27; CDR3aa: CASSPRTYNEQFF; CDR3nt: TGTGCCAGCAGTCCACGTACGTACAATGAGCAGTTCTTC
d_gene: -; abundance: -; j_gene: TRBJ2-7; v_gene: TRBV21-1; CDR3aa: CASSKYRNYEQYF; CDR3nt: TGTGCCAGCAGCAAATACCGAAACTACGAGCAGTACTTC
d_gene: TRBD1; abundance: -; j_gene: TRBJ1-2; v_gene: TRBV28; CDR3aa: CASTPGQGSNYGYTF; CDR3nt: TGTGCCAGTACGCCGGGACAGGGCTCTAACTATGGCTACACCTTC
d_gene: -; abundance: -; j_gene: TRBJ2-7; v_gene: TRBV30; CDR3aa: CAWSVLGGSYEQYF; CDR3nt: TGTGCCTGGAGTGTACTGGGGGGCTCCTACGAGCAGTACTTC
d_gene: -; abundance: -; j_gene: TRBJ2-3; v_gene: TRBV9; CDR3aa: CASRAEGVPRTDTQYF; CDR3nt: TGTGCCAGCAGGGCCGAGGGGGTCCCCAGGACGGATACGCAGTATTTT
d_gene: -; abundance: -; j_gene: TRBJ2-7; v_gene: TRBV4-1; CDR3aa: CASSQSADYEQYF; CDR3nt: TGCGCCAGCAGCCAATCGGCAGACTACGAGCAGTACTTC
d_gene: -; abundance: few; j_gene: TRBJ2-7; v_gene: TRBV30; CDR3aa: CAWTVDSYEQYF; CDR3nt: TGTGCCTGGACCGTGGACTCCTACGAGCAGTACTTC
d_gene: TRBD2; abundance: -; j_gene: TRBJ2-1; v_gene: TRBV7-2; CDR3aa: CASSPRTSGMFDEQFF; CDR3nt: TGTGCCAGCAGCCCCAGGACTAGCGGGATGTTCGATGAGCAGTTCTTC
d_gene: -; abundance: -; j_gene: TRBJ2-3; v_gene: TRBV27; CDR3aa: CASTQRVTDTQYF; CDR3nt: TGTGCCAGCACCCAGCGGGTGACAGATACGCAGTATTTT
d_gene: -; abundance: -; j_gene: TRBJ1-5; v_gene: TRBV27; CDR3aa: CASSLLPRGGQPQHF; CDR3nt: TGTGCCAGCAGTTTACTCCCCCGCGGGGGTCAGCCCCAGCATTTT